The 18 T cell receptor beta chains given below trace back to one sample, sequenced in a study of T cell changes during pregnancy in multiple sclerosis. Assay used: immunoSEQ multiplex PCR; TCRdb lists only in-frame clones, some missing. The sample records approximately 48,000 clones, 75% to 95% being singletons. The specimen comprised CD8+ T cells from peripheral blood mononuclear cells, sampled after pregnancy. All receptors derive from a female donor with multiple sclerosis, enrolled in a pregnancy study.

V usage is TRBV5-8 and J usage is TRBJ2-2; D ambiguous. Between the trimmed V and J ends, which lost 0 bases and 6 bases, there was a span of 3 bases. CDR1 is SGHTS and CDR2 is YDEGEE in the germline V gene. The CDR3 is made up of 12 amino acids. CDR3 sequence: CASSLGAGELFF. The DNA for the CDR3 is TGTGCCAGCAGCTTGGGAGCCGGGGAGCTGTTTTTT.

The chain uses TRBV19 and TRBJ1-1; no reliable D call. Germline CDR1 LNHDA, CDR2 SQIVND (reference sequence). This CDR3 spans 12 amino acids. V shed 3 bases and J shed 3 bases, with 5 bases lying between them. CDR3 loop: CASSIGYTEAFF. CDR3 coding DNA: TGTGCCAGTAGTATCGGGTACACTGAAGCTTTCTTT.

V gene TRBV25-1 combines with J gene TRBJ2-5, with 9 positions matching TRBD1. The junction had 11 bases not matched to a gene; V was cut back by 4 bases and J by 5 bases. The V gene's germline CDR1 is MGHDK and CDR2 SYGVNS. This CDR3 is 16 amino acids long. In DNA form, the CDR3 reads TGTGCCAGCAGTGCCCCGGGACAGGGTTCTCGGGAGACCCAGTACTTC. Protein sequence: CASSAPGQGSRETQYF. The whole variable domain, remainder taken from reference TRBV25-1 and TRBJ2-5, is EADIYQTPRYLVIGTGKKITLECSQTMGHDKMYWYQQDPGMELHLIHYSYGVNSTEKGDLSSESTVSRIRTEHFPLTLESARPSHTSQYLCASSAPGQGSRETQYFGPGTRLLVL.

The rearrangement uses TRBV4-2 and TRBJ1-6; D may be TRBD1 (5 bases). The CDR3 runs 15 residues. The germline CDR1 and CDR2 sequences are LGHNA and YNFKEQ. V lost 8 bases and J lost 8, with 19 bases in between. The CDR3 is CASRTSDSGDSPLHF. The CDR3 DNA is TGTGCCAGCCGGACCTCAGACAGTGGGGATTCACCCCTCCACTTT.

The CDR3, as DNA: TGTGCCAGTAGTAGCGGGACAGGGATGGGCTACACCTTC. Translation gives CASSSGTGMGYTF. This chain links TRBV19 with TRBJ1-2; 9 bases map to TRBD1. The V and J ends lost 4 bases and 8 bases, in that order; junction bases with no gene match: 5. Germline V gene sequence: CDR1 LNHDA, CDR2 SQIVND (reference sequence). This CDR3 spans 13 amino acids.

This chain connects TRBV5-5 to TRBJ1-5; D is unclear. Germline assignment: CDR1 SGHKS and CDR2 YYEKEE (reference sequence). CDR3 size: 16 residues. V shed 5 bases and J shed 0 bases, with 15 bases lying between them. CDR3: CASSPETGNSNQPQHF. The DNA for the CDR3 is TGTGCCAGCAGTCCTGAAACGGGGAATAGCAATCAGCCCCAGCATTTT.

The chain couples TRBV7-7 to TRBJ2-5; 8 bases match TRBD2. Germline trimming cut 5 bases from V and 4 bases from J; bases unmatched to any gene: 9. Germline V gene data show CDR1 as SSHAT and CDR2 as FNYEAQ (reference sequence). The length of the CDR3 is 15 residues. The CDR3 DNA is TGTGCCAGCAGCCCCGGAGCGGGGGAGGGAGAGACCCAGTACTTC. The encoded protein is CASSPGAGEGETQYF.

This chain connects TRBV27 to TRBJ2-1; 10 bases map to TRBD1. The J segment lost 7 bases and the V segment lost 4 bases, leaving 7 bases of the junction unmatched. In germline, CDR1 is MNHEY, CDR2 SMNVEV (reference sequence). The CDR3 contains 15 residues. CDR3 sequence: CASSYPRDRGNEQFF. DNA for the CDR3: TGTGCCAGCAGTTACCCCCGGGACAGGGGAAATGAGCAGTTCTTC.

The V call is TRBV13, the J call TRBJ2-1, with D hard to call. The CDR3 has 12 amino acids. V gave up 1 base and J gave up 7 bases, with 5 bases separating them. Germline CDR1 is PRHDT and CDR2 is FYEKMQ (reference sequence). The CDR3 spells CASSLVANEQFF. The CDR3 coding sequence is TGTGCCAGCAGCTTAGTAGCTAATGAGCAGTTCTTC.

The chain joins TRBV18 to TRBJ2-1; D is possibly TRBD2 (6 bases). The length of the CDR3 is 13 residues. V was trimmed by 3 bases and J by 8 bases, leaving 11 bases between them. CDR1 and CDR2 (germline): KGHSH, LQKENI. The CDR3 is CASSPKRRDEQFF. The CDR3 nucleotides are TGTGCCAGCTCACCTAAGAGGAGGGATGAGCAGTTCTTC.

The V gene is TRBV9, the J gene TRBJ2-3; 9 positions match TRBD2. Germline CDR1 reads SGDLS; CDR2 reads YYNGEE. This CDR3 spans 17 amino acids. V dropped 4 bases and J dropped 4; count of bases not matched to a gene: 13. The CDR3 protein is CASSPRRSGGISDTQYF. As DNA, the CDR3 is TGTGCCAGCAGCCCCAGGAGGAGCGGGGGGATATCAGATACGCAGTATTTT.

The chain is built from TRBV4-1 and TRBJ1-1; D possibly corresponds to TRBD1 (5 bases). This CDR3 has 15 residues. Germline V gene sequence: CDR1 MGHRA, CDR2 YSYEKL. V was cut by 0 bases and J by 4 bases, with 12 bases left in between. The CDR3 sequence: CASSQEWQGGTEAFF. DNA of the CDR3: TGCGCCAGCAGCCAAGAGTGGCAGGGAGGCACTGAAGCTTTCTTT.

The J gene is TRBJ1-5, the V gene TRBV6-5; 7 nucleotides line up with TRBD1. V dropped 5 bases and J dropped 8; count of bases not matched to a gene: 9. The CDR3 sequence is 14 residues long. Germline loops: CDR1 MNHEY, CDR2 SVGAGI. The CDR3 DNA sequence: TGTGCCAGCAGTCAATACAGGGGACTGGAGCCCCAGCATTTT. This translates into CASSQYRGLEPQHF.

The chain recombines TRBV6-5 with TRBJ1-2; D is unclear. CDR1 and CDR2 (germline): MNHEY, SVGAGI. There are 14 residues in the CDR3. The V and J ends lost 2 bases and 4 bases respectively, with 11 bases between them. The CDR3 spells CASSYEVSAYGYTF. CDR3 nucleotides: TGTGCCAGCAGTTACGAGGTCTCGGCCTATGGCTACACCTTC.

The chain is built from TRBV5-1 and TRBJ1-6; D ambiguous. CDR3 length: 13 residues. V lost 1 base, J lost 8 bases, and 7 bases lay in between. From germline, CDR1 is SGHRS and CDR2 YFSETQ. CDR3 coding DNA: TGCGCCAGCAGCTTGTTCACTGATTCACCCCTCCACTTT. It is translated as CASSLFTDSPLHF.

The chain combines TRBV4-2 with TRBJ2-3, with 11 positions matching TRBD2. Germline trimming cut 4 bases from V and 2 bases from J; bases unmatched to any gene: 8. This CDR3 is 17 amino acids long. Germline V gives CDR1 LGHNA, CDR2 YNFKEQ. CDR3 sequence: CASSRGLAGNPTDTQYF. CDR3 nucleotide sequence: TGTGCCAGCAGCCGCGGACTAGCGGGTAACCCCACAGATACGCAGTATTTT.

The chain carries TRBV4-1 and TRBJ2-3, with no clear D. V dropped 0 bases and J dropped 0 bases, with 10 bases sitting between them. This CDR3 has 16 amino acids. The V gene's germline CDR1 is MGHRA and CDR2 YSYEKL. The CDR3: CASSQEAAASTDTQYF. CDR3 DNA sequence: TGCGCCAGCAGCCAAGAGGCGGCAGCTAGCACAGATACGCAGTATTTT.

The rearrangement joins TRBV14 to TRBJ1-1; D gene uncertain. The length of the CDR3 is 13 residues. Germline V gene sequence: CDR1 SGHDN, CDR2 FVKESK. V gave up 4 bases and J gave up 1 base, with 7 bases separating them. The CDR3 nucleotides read TGTGCCAGCAGCCTTCGGAGGAACACTGAAGCTTTCTTT. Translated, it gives CASSLRRNTEAFF.